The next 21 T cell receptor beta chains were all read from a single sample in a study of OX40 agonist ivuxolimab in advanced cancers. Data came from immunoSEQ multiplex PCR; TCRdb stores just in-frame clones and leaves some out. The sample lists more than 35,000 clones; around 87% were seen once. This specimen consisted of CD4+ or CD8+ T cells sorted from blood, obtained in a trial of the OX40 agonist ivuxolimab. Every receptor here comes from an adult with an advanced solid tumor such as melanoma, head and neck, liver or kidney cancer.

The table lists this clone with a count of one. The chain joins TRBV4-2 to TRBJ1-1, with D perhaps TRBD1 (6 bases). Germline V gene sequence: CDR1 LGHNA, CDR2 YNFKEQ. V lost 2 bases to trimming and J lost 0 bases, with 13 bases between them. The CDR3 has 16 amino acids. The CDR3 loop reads CASSQTTGRLNTEAFF. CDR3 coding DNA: TGTGCCAGCAGCCAAACAACAGGGCGATTGAACACTGAAGCTTTCTTT.

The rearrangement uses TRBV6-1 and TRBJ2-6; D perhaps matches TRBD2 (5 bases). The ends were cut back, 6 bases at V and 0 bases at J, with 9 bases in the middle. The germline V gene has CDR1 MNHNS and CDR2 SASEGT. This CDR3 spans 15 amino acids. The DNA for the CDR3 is TGTGCCAGCAGGCCGGGGTTCTCTGGGGCCAACGTCCTGACTTTC. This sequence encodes CASRPGFSGANVLTF.

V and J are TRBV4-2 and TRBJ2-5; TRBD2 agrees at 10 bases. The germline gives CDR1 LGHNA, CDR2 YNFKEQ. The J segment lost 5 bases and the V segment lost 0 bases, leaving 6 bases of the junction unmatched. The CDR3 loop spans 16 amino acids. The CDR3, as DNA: TGTGCCAGCAGCCAAGAAGGGACTAGCGTGGGGGAGACCCAGTACTTC. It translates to CASSQEGTSVGETQYF.

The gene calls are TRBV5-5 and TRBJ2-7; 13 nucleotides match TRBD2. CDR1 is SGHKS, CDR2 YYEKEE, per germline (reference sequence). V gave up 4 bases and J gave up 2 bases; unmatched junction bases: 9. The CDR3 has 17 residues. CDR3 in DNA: TGTGCCAGCAGCATTGGACTAGCGGGGGAGAACGCCTACGAGCAGTACTTC. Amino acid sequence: CASSIGLAGENAYEQYF. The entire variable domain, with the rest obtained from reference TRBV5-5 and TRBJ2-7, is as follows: DAGVTQSPTHLIKTRGQQVTLRCSPISGHKSVSWYQQVLGQGPQFIFQYYEKEERGRGNFPDRFSARQFPNYSSELNVNALLLGDSALYLCASSIGLAGENAYEQYFGPGTRLTVT.

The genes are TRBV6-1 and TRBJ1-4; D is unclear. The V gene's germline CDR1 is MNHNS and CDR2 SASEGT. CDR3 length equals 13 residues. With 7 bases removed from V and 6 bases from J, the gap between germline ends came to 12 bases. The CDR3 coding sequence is TGTGCCAGCACGAGGGCCGAGCATGAAAAACTGTTTTTT. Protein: CASTRAEHEKLFF.

CDR3 in amino acids: CASSPTNSETQYF. In DNA, the CDR3 is TGTGCCAGCAGCCCTACTAATTCAGAGACCCAGTACTTC. The chain links TRBV7-2 to TRBJ2-5; D gene uncertain. V was shortened by 5 bases and J by 4 bases, with 11 bases between the two germline ends. This CDR3 contains 13 residues. Germline lookup yields CDR1 SGHTA and CDR2 FQGNSA.

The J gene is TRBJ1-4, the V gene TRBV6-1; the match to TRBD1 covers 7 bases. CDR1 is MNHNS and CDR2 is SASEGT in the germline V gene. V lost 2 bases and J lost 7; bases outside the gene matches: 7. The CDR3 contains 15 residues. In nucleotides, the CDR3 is TGTGCCAGCAGTGAATGGAGGGGGCGTGGTGAAAAACTGTTTTTT. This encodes CASSEWRGRGEKLFF.

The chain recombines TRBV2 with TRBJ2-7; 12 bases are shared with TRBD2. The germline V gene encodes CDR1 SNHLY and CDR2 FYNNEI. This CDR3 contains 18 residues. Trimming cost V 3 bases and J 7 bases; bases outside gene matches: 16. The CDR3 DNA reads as TGTGCCAGCAGTGACCTAATAGGACTAGCGGGGTTATTTGGGGAGCAGTACTTC. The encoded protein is CASSDLIGLAGLFGEQYF.

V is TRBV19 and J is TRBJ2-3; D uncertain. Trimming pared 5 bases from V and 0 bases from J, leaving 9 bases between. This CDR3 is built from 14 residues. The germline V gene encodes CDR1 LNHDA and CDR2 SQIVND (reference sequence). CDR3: CASSPKTSTDTQYF. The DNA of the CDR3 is TGTGCCAGTAGTCCTAAGACTAGCACAGATACGCAGTATTTT.

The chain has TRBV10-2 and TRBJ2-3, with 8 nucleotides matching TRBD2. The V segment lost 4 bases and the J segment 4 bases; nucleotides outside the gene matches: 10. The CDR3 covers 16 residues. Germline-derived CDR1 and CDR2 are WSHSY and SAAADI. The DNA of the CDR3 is TGCGCCAGCAGTGCCCTTAGCGGGGTTAGCGCAGATACGCAGTATTTT. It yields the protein CASSALSGVSADTQYF.

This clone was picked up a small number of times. CDR3 region: CASSLGDSRTGNTIYF. The CDR3 nucleotides are TGTGCCAGCAGCTTAGGGGACAGCCGAACTGGAAACACCATATATTTT. This chain links TRBV7-2 with TRBJ1-3; 7 positions match TRBD1. The CDR3 has 16 residues. V trimming: 1 base; J trimming: 2 bases; junction bases outside the gene matches: 5. The germline CDR1 and CDR2 sequences are SGHTA and FQGNSA.

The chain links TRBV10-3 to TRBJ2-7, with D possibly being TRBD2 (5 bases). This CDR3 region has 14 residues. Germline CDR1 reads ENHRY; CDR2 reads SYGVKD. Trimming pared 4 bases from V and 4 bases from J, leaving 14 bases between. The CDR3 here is CAISGSSGSYEQYF. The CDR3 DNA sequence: TGTGCCATCAGTGGGTCCTCGGGATCGTACGAGCAGTACTTC.

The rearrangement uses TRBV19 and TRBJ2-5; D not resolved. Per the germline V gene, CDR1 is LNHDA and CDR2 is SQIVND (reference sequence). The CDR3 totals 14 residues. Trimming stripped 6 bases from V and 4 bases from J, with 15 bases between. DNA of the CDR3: TGTGCCAGTAGCGCCGGACGGGTTGGAGAGACCCAGTACTTC. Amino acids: CASSAGRVGETQYF.

The CDR3 here is CASSLGATQGLETQYF. CDR3 nucleotide sequence: TGCGCCAGCAGCTTGGGGGCCACGCAGGGCCTAGAGACCCAGTACTTC. The chain combines TRBV5-1 with TRBJ2-5, with D possibly TRBD1 on 5 matching bases. V lost 0 bases, J lost 4 bases, and 16 bases lay in between. Germline V CDR1 and CDR2: SGHRS, YFSETQ. CDR3 size: 16 residues.

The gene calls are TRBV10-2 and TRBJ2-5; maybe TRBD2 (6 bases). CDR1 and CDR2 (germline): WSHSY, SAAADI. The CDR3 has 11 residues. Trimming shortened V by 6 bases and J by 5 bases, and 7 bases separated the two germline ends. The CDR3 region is CASRSGETQYF. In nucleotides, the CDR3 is TGCGCCAGCAGGAGCGGGGAGACCCAGTACTTC.

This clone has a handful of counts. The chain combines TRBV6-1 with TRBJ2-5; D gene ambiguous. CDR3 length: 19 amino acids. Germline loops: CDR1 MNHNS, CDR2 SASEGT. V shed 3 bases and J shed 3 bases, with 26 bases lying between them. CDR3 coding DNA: TGTGCCAGCAGTGACGAATCCCTAATCCCCATCATGGGGAAAGAGACCCAGTACTTC. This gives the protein CASSDESLIPIMGKETQYF.

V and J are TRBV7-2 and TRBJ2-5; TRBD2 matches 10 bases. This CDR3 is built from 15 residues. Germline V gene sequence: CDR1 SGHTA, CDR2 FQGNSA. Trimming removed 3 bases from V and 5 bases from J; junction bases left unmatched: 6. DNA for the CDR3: TGTGCCAGCAGCTTCCAGCGGGGGGGCTTGGAGACCCAGTACTTC. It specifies CASSFQRGGLETQYF.

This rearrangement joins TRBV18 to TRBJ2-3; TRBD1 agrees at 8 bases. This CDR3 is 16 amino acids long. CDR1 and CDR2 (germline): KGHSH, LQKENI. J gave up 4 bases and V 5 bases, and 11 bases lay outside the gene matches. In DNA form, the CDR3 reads TGTGCCAGCTCAGCGCCGGGACAGGCTATCCCAGATACGCAGTATTTT. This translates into CASSAPGQAIPDTQYF.

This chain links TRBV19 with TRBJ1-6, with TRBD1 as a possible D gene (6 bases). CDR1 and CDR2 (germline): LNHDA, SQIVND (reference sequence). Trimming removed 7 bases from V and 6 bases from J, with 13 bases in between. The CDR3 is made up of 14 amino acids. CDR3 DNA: TGTGCCAGTACCCCCAGGGGTTTTAATTCACCCCTCCACTTT. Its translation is CASTPRGFNSPLHF.

The CDR3 DNA reads TGCGCCAGCAGCCCAGGGGACAGTCCAGGGGAGACCCAGTACTTC. This gives the protein CASSPGDSPGETQYF. The rearrangement uses TRBV5-1 and TRBJ2-5; 7 bases align to TRBD1. The CDR3 is made up of 15 amino acids. Germline loops: CDR1 SGHRS, CDR2 YFSETQ. The V and J ends lost 4 bases and 5 bases, in that order; junction bases with no gene match: 11.

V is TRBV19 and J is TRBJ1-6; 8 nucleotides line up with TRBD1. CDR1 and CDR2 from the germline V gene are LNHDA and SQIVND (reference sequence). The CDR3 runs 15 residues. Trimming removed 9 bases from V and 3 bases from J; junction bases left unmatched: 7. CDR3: CARPDRADYNSPLHF. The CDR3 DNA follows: TGTGCCAGACCGGACAGGGCGGACTATAATTCACCCCTCCACTTT.